The rows below give T cell receptor beta chains drawn from one sample of a study of blood T cells in healthy people across ages. TCRdb independently ran MiXCR on the 5' RACE reads; one entry per CDR3 protein. The sample contains about 1.1 million distinct CDR3 sequences, about two fifths of which appear only once. Sequencing used blood. Every receptor here comes from a man aged 18 to 35 in good health. Both conserved end residues are part of each CDR3. Fields, in order: CDR3 length, J gene, V gene, CDR3 protein.

>14|TRBJ2-3|TRBV4-1
CASSPSGGTDTQYF
>15|TRBJ2-1|TRBV10-3
CATQGDRGRRNEQFF
>15|TRBJ2-3|TRBV21-1
CASSKVGGSSDTQYF
>16|TRBJ1-2|TRBV5-1
CASSFTGTRDEGGYTF
>15|TRBJ2-1|TRBV12-3/TRBV12-4
CASSLQGGLRNEQFF
>13|TRBJ2-1|TRBV7-9
CASSLDALNEQFF
>14|TRBJ1-5|TRBV2
CASSAQASGQPQHF
>14|TRBJ2-7|TRBV20-1
CSARDDPPRVEQYF
>13|TRBJ2-7|TRBV6-5
CASSAQELYEQYF
>12|TRBJ1-1|TRBV20-1
CSARPRRDEAFF
>15|TRBJ1-2|TRBV7-2
CAGEAVQKTNYGYTF
>14|TRBJ2-7|TRBV5-1
CASSSHQDSYEQYF
>16|TRBJ1-6|TRBV10-3
CAISERIPSQNSPLHF
>13|TRBJ2-5|TRBV20-1
CSAPDPYQETQYF
>12|TRBJ2-7|TRBV7-2
CASSLEGGHQYF
>15|TRBJ2-3|TRBV6-5
CASSYSTGPTDTQYF
>13|TRBJ2-7|TRBV20-1
CSASRPGHYEQYF
>16|TRBJ1-2|TRBV14
CVSSQDRRNGGDGYTF
>17|TRBJ2-3|TRBV6-2/TRBV6-3
CASSYRTSGGATDTQYF
>14|TRBJ1-2|TRBV9
CASSPRTAHYGYTF
>15|TRBJ2-2|TRBV29-1
CSVQLGDRYTGELFF
>16|TRBJ2-1|TRBV20-1
CSARDPRSSGYNEQFF
>15|TRBJ1-2|TRBV12-3/TRBV12-4
CASSSRDRVKHGYTF
>14|TRBJ1-4|TRBV2
CASSDRGFNEKLFF
>13|TRBJ2-7|TRBV25-1
CASSVDREGEQYF
>14|TRBJ1-2|TRBV7-9
CASSPEYRDYGYTF
>11|TRBJ1-1|TRBV3-1
CASWVGTEAFF
>14|TRBJ2-3|TRBV5-6
CASSLGLGTDTQYF
>14|TRBJ2-2|TRBV24-1
CATSDPKGPGELFF
>15|TRBJ2-5|TRBV28
CASSFGVGSGETQYF
>16|TRBJ1-3|TRBV9
CASSVDGRSSGNTIYF
>17|TRBJ2-1|TRBV4-3
CASSQDRITRSYNEQFF
>15|TRBJ2-3|TRBV20-1
CSAREWRGVTDTQYF
>16|TRBJ1-5|TRBV4-2
CASSHSGTVGNQPQHF
>11|TRBJ2-1|TRBV12-3/TRBV12-4
CASSLRGKKFF
>15|TRBJ1-2|TRBV5-1
CASSQGQGGVYGYTF
>14|TRBJ1-2|TRBV20-1
CSASAGGRNYGYTF
>15|TRBJ2-3|TRBV12-3/TRBV12-4
CASSPGLAGEDTQYF
>16|TRBJ2-2|TRBV7-8
CASSLDGTGNTGELFF
>13|TRBJ1-2|TRBV4-1
CASSQVGVYGYTF
>17|TRBJ2-1|TRBV27
CASSLYSGLSSYNEQFF
>15|TRBJ2-3|TRBV5-6
CASSLISGVTDTQYF
>15|TRBJ1-5|TRBV7-6
CVSSFYAGGSQPQHF
>15|TRBJ1-2|TRBV20-1
CSARDSDRATYGYTF
>13|TRBJ1-5|TRBV4-3
CASSQNPGEPQHF
>14|NA|TRBV7-3
CTSSLSDGDNEQYF
>14|TRBJ2-1|TRBV24-1
CATSDHRDYNEQFF
>15|TRBJ2-1|TRBV7-2
CASSPMAFLHNEQFF
>13|TRBJ2-7|TRBV20-1
CSAIGGLGCEQYF
>14|TRBJ1-2|TRBV4-2
CASSSRGQYHGYTF
>13|TRBJ1-1|TRBV7-9
CAGRGEENTEAFF
>14|TRBJ2-7|TRBV20-1
CSARTVPTSYEQYF
>14|TRBJ1-3|TRBV20-1
CSARDPRQGNTIYF
>16|TRBJ1-2|TRBV5-6
CASRPPSGTYNYGYTF